This entry describes one TCR beta chain. The data derive from a study of radiation and T cells in renal cell carcinoma. About the research overall: Nephrectomy followed 15 Gy stereotactic body radiation by 4 weeks.

The ends were cut back, 5 bases at V and 3 bases at J, with 17 bases in the middle. Germline CDR1 and CDR2: MNHNY and SVGAGI (reference sequence). This CDR3 is 15 amino acids long. The time point: baseline pretreatment blood. The treatment: 15 Gy SBRT to primary tumor, nephrectomy 4 weeks later. The data were produced by immunoSEQ multiplex PCR, yet TCRdb's version contains in-frame clones alone and is incomplete. This repertoire shows 130,000 or so clones, roughly 80% found once; its top ten account for roughly 25%. The input for sequencing was blood, taken from a patient whose treatment included radiotherapy and nephrectomy. The chain is built from TRBV6-6 and TRBJ2-7, with D maybe TRBD1 (6 bases). This receptor was identified in a woman aged 50 to 65 with renal cell carcinoma. The CDR3 region has the DNA TGTGCCAGCAGTGACCCGGGGACAAACCTCTACGAGCAGTACTTC. Its translation: CASSDPGTNLYEQYF.